This T cell receptor (beta chain) was sequenced in a study of blood T cell repertoires in COVID-19. Across the study: Researchers got acute and convalescent COVID-19 samples from the United States, Italy and Spain. T cells, B-cell-depleted T cells, or PBMCs supplied cDNA or gDNA.

The germline V gene has CDR1 MNHNS and CDR2 SASEGT. This CDR3 spans 15 amino acids. Trimming shortened V by 3 bases and J by 7 bases, and 13 bases separated the two germline ends. Per the original data handling: Nucleated cell counts were estimated from reference gene primer amplification. Assay used: immunoSEQ multiplex PCR; TCRdb lists only in-frame clones, some missing. The DNA gave D and trimming, while V, J and clone size come from that table. The table shows about 69,000 clones, with 85% to 90% occurring only once. The chain links TRBV6-1 to TRBJ1-6; D is unresolved. Sequences were obtained from peripheral blood. This receptor was taken from an older man with acute or convalescent COVID-19. The CDR3 sequence: CASSEGEGLNSPLHF. The CDR3 nucleotides are TGTGCCAGCAGTGAGGGTGAGGGTTTGAATTCACCCCTCCACTTT.